These T cell receptor beta chains were read from a single sample in a study of early T cells in non-severe SARS-CoV-2 infection. One entry per CDR3 protein, called by TCRdb with MiXCR from the 5' RACE reads. Of about 80,000 distinct CDR3 sequences listed, around 16% are singletons. Sequencing was carried out using whole blood. These receptor sequences come from an adult who was a healthcare worker with PCR-confirmed SARS-CoV-2 infection or an uninfected control (not recorded which). Each CDR3 is given without its conserved first and last residue. Fields, in order: V gene, J gene, CDR3 protein.

v_call: TRBV18
j_call: TRBJ2-3
cdr3_aa: ASSPRTASTDTQY

v_call: TRBV19
j_call: TRBJ1-4
cdr3_aa: ASNPWGDDEKLF

v_call: TRBV6-5
j_call: TRBJ2-1
cdr3_aa: ASSYNEGMGMF

v_call: TRBV6-1
j_call: TRBJ2-3
cdr3_aa: ASIDSGDTQY

v_call: TRBV29-1
j_call: TRBJ2-3
cdr3_aa: SVPRGAGRTDTQY

v_call: TRBV2
j_call: TRBJ1-5
cdr3_aa: ASSPRTGNQPQH

v_call: TRBV5-1
j_call: TRBJ1-2
cdr3_aa: ASSLYGYGYT

v_call: TRBV21-1
j_call: TRBJ1-6
cdr3_aa: ASSKEGVPRLRNNSPLH

v_call: TRBV27
j_call: TRBJ1-5
cdr3_aa: ASRPLPGQGYQPQH

v_call: TRBV7-2
j_call: TRBJ2-4
cdr3_aa: ASSRQGNIQY

v_call: TRBV27
j_call: TRBJ2-7
cdr3_aa: ASSSGTETGEQY

v_call: TRBV10-3
j_call: TRBJ2-3
cdr3_aa: AIRETSVGVDTQY

v_call: TRBV11-1
j_call: TRBJ1-1
cdr3_aa: ASSLQTNTEAF

v_call: TRBV10-3
j_call: TRBJ2-7
cdr3_aa: AISRGQGSSYEQY

v_call: TRBV6-1
j_call: TRBJ2-7
cdr3_aa: ASSDRRTGREQY

v_call: TRBV29-1
j_call: TRBJ1-2
cdr3_aa: SDGQTYGYT

v_call: TRBV18
j_call: TRBJ1-1
cdr3_aa: ASSPFVGQPNTEAF

v_call: TRBV12-3/TRBV12-4
j_call: TRBJ2-2
cdr3_aa: ASSPDRARDTGELF

v_call: TRBV10-2
j_call: TRBJ1-5
cdr3_aa: ASSAWIGNQPQH

v_call: TRBV13
j_call: TRBJ2-4
cdr3_aa: ASSPPDRAQDIQY

v_call: TRBV4-1
j_call: TRBJ1-2
cdr3_aa: ASSQGSVEANYGYT

v_call: TRBV20-1
j_call: TRBJ2-2
cdr3_aa: SARGGRTNTGELF

v_call: TRBV6-5
j_call: TRBJ1-2
cdr3_aa: ASSYRDSNYGYT

v_call: TRBV18
j_call: TRBJ2-5
cdr3_aa: ASSQKGETQY

v_call: TRBV9
j_call: TRBJ2-1
cdr3_aa: ASSVAGQAYSGQF

v_call: TRBV20-1
j_call: TRBJ2-7
cdr3_aa: SARTGYEQY

v_call: TRBV7-9
j_call: TRBJ2-1
cdr3_aa: ASNRAGGSNEQF

v_call: TRBV7-9
j_call: TRBJ1-1
cdr3_aa: ASTDPKGGDGEAF

v_call: TRBV9
j_call: TRBJ2-2
cdr3_aa: ASSDQGGRMNTGELF

v_call: TRBV5-4
j_call: TRBJ1-2
cdr3_aa: ASSLSGAGYT

v_call: TRBV10-2
j_call: TRBJ1-2
cdr3_aa: ASSGQDIVATYYGYT

v_call: TRBV12-3/TRBV12-4
j_call: TRBJ1-2
cdr3_aa: ASSLGQGDGYT

v_call: TRBV11-2
j_call: TRBJ2-1
cdr3_aa: ASSLGGLAFDEQF

v_call: TRBV29-1
j_call: TRBJ2-7
cdr3_aa: SVSSRPSYEQY

v_call: TRBV20-1
j_call: TRBJ2-1
cdr3_aa: SAKDSYNEQF

v_call: TRBV29-1
j_call: TRBJ1-1
cdr3_aa: SVAEGMNTEAF

v_call: TRBV10-3
j_call: TRBJ2-5
cdr3_aa: AISEPRETQY